Detailed here is one T cell receptor beta chain. The entry originates in a study of blood T cell repertoires in COVID-19. Across the whole study: There were acute and convalescent COVID-19 samples, and they came from the United States, Italy and Spain. T cells, B-cell-depleted T cells, or PBMCs supplied cDNA or gDNA.

Libraries were prepared by immunoSEQ multiplex PCR; TCRdb keeps only in-frame clonotypes and omits some of them. This table holds a few hundred thousand clones, roughly 88% found once. This CDR3 comprises 16 residues. Trimming took 2 bases from V and 5 from J; bases not matched to a gene: 12. The germline gives CDR1 SGHDN, CDR2 FVKESK. The chain carries TRBV14 and TRBJ2-7, with 7 nucleotides matching TRBD2. This clonotype was obtained from a woman aged 45 to 65 with active or convalescent COVID-19. The sequenced material came from peripheral blood. As DNA, the CDR3 is TGTGCCAGCAGCCAAATCTCGGGCGGGAGAGGCAACGAGCAGTACTTC. This sequence encodes CASSQISGGRGNEQYF.